This T cell receptor (beta chain) emerged from a study of T cell changes during pregnancy in multiple sclerosis. Sequenced by immunoSEQ multiplex PCR; TCRdb stores in-frame clones only, minus some. The sample lists about 85,000 clones, roughly nine tenths seen once, with more than 2.5% in the top ten. Germline lookup yields CDR1 GTSNPN and CDR2 SVGIG (reference sequence). This CDR3 is built from 15 residues. The V gene lost 2 bases and the J gene lost 3 bases, with 13 bases spanning the gap. The TCR was taken from a female donor with multiple sclerosis, enrolled in a pregnancy study. This specimen consisted of peripheral blood, obtained in the first trimester of pregnancy. V gene TRBV30 combines with J gene TRBJ1-4, with a possible D match to TRBD1 (5 bases). CDR3 loop: CAWSPGLKANEKLFF. In nucleotides, the CDR3 is TGTGCCTGGAGTCCAGGGCTTAAAGCTAATGAAAAACTGTTTTTT.